A selection of T cell receptor beta chains follows, all from one sample in a study of cytomegalovirus exposure and HLA in healthy donors. The repertoire was sequenced with immunoSEQ multiplex PCR; TCRdb's copy has only in-frame clones and lacks some. Of approximately 160,000 clones in the sample, around 80% are singletons; the top ten hold about 1.5%. Sequences were obtained from PBMCs. Source of these receptors: a woman in her twenties or thirties in good health and CMV-seropositive. Each CDR3 is given with its conserved first and last residue. Each record gives: clone size, CDR3 length, D gene, V gene, J gene, CDR3 protein, CDR3 DNA. D genes are given only for firm matches. The size field is filled for only some rows; it gives once, few, many or a size class.

.	16	TRBD1	TRBV28	TRBJ1-2	CASSPGGGQGAYGYTF	TGTGCCAGCAGTCCCGGGGGGGGACAGGGGGCCTATGGCTACACCTTC
.	12	.	TRBV2	TRBJ1-4	CASRGAGEKLFF	TGTGCCAGCAGGGGGGCAGGAGAAAAACTGTTTTTT
.	19	TRBD1	TRBV2	TRBJ2-2	CASSEQDRGPWGGTGELFF	TGTGCCAGCAGTGAACAGGACAGGGGTCCCTGGGGGGGCACCGGGGAGCTGTTTTTT
.	16	.	TRBV19	TRBJ2-2	CASSLRRGLNTGELFF	TGTGCCAGTAGTCTCCGGAGGGGGCTAAACACCGGGGAGCTGTTTTTT
.	14	.	TRBV4-3	TRBJ2-1	CASSQKISGDEQFF	TGCGCCAGCAGCCAAAAAATCTCCGGGGATGAGCAGTTCTTC
.	15	TRBD1	TRBV28	TRBJ1-3	CASRGQGASENTIYF	TGTGCCAGCCGGGGGCAGGGGGCTTCGGAAAACACCATATATTTT
.	13	.	TRBV5-4	TRBJ2-5	CASSLQGFETQYF	TGTGCCAGCAGCTTACAGGGTTTTGAGACCCAGTACTTC
.	14	TRBD1	TRBV9	TRBJ1-2	CASSGGQENYGYTF	TGTGCCAGCAGCGGGGGACAGGAGAACTATGGCTACACCTTC
.	15	TRBD2	TRBV7-9	TRBJ2-7	CASSLSPLAGYEQYF	TGTGCCAGCAGCCTATCGCCGCTAGCGGGGTACGAGCAGTACTTC
.	15	.	TRBV5-8	TRBJ1-2	CASSLGSGANYGYTF	TGTGCCAGCAGCTTGGGCTCCGGGGCTAACTATGGCTACACCTTC
few	15	TRBD2	TRBV6-5	TRBJ2-1	CASTGGGPSVYEQFF	TGTGCCAGCACTGGGGGAGGGCCTTCAGTGTATGAGCAGTTCTTC
.	15	TRBD2	TRBV27	TRBJ2-7	CASGKPGLAGHEQYF	TGTGCCAGCGGCAAGCCAGGACTAGCGGGACACGAGCAGTACTTC
.	17	.	TRBV7-8	TRBJ2-7	CASSRAVGAATNYEQYF	TGTGCCAGCAGCCGCGCTGTTGGAGCGGCTACAAACTACGAGCAGTACTTC
few	16	TRBD2	TRBV9	TRBJ2-1	CASSVEGSGTYNEQFF	TGTGCCAGCAGCGTAGAGGGTAGCGGGACCTACAATGAGCAGTTCTTC
.	13	TRBD1	TRBV19	TRBJ1-2	CASRNRGGEGYTF	TGTGCCAGTAGGAACAGGGGAGGAGAAGGCTACACCTTC
.	16	.	TRBV11-3	TRBJ2-7	CASSLVVSCQAYEQYF	TGTGCCAGCAGCTTAGTAGTATCATGTCAGGCTTACGAGCAGTACTTC
.	14	TRBD2	TRBV28	TRBJ2-3	CASRGLAGDNTQYF	TGTGCCAGCAGGGGACTAGCGGGAGATAATACGCAGTATTTT
.	17	.	TRBV7-2	TRBJ2-7	CASSLESSHGDSYEQYF	TGTGCCAGCAGCTTAGAATCGTCCCACGGGGACTCCTACGAGCAGTACTTC
.	13	.	TRBV19	TRBJ1-5	CASSGGRDQPQHF	TGTGCCAGTAGTGGAGGGAGGGATCAGCCCCAGCATTTT
.	14	.	TRBV9	TRBJ2-1	CASSVDTGYNEQFF	TGTGCCAGCAGCGTAGATACAGGCTACAATGAGCAGTTCTTC
.	16	TRBD1	TRBV5-1	TRBJ1-1	CASSSTGTGLNTEAFF	TGCGCCAGCAGCTCAACCGGGACAGGGCTGAACACTGAAGCTTTCTTT
once	17	TRBD2	TRBV6-4	TRBJ2-1	CASSERLAGTSHNEQFF	TGTGCCAGCAGCGAACGGTTAGCGGGTACCTCCCACAATGAGCAGTTCTTC